A selection of T cell receptor beta chains follows, all from one sample in a study of shared clonotypes between healthy human individuals. The method was immunoSEQ multiplex PCR; TCRdb's version includes in-frame clones alone and lacks a portion of them. This table has 2 million to 3 million clones, 93% appearing once. The sample comprised naive CD4+ T cells from PBMCs. The receptors were gathered from a man aged 18 to 29 in good health. Some clones in this sample may be carry-over from other donors' samples. The CDR3 runs from the conserved cysteine through the conserved F or W. A D gene is named only where the DNA matches it firmly. Only part of the rows carry a size: once, few, many, or a class if the clone is expanded.

size	D	V	J	CDR3	DNA
NA	NA	TRBV7-8	TRBJ2-7	CASSFRTGTPYEQYF	TGTGCCAGCAGCTTCCGGACGGGGACACCTTACGAGCAGTACTTC
NA	NA	TRBV18	TRBJ2-5	CASSPPSWGETQYF	TGTGCCAGCTCACCACCCTCCTGGGGAGAGACCCAGTACTTC
few	NA	TRBV15	TRBJ1-1	CATSRDGPQAFF	TGTGCCACCAGCAGAGATGGCCCCCAAGCTTTCTTT
once	NA	TRBV28	TRBJ2-7	CASRSSREQYF	TGTGCCAGCAGGTCTAGCAGGGAGCAGTACTTC
NA	NA	TRBV18	TRBJ1-1	CASSPQSTANTEAFF	TGTGCCAGCTCACCCCAGTCTACAGCGAACACTGAAGCTTTCTTT
NA	NA	TRBV9	TRBJ2-3	CASSKTGVTDTQYF	TGTGCCAGCAGCAAGACAGGAGTTACAGATACGCAGTATTTT
NA	TRBD2	TRBV4-2	TRBJ2-5	CASSQESGRAQGTQYF	TGTGCCAGCAGCCAAGAGTCCGGGAGGGCCCAGGGGACCCAGTACTTC
NA	NA	TRBV29-1	TRBJ2-1	CSVTPGTTYNEQFF	TGCAGCGTGACCCCCGGGACCACCTACAATGAGCAGTTCTTC
NA	NA	TRBV7-2	TRBJ2-5	CASSLVGAQYF	TGTGCCAGCAGCTTAGTGGGGGCCCAGTACTTC
NA	TRBD1	TRBV18	TRBJ1-3	CASSPLTGADGNTIYF	TGTGCCAGCTCACCACTAACAGGGGCGGATGGAAACACCATATATTTT
NA	TRBD2	TRBV6-1	TRBJ2-5	CASGRLAEQETQYF	TGTGCCAGCGGACGACTAGCCGAACAAGAGACCCAGTACTTC
NA	TRBD1	TRBV18	TRBJ1-5	CASSPNRGQGQPQHF	TGTGCCAGCTCACCAAACAGGGGGCAGGGTCAGCCCCAGCATTTT
NA	TRBD1	TRBV28	TRBJ2-3	CASSSVGQGSRDTQYF	TGTGCCAGCAGTTCAGTAGGACAGGGGTCGAGGGATACGCAGTATTTT
NA	TRBD1	TRBV7-6	TRBJ2-7	CASSLGDRGYEQYF	TGTGCCAGCAGCTTGGGGGACAGGGGCTACGAGCAGTACTTC
NA	NA	TRBV6-6	TRBJ2-1	CASSYSNRVGNEQFF	TGTGCCAGCAGTTACTCGAACAGGGTGGGAAATGAGCAGTTCTTC
NA	TRBD2	TRBV5-4	TRBJ2-1	CASSLLLGTSGNIYNEQFF	TGTGCCAGCAGCTTGCTATTGGGGACTAGCGGGAACATCTACAATGAGCAGTTCTTC
NA	TRBD1	TRBV7-9	TRBJ2-7	CASSLGTGDTYEQYF	TGTGCCAGCAGCCTGGGGACAGGGGATACCTACGAGCAGTACTTC
NA	NA	TRBV7-3	TRBJ2-6	CASSLTGAGANVLTF	TGTGCCAGCAGCTTAACCGGGGCCGGGGCCAACGTCCTGACTTTC
NA	NA	TRBV7-2	TRBJ2-7	CASSQRVLFEQYF	TGTGCCAGCAGCCAGAGGGTTCTTTTCGAGCAGTACTTC
many	NA	TRBV19	TRBJ1-2	CASSSAGTLYGYTF	TGTGCCAGTAGTAGCGCCGGGACACTTTATGGCTACACCTTC
NA	NA	TRBV2	TRBJ2-5	CASRLIRGEETQYF	TGTGCCAGCAGATTGATTAGGGGGGAAGAGACCCAGTACTTC
once	TRBD2	TRBV6-1	TRBJ2-2	CASSGGLAGGPNTGELFF	TGTGCCAGCAGTGGTGGACTAGCGGGAGGGCCGAACACCGGGGAGCTGTTTTTT
NA	NA	TRBV2	TRBJ2-2	CASNLRSVDTGELFF	TGTGCCAGCAACCTCCGGAGCGTAGACACCGGGGAGCTGTTTTTT
NA	TRBD2	TRBV27	TRBJ2-1	CASSLPAGGWNKQFF	TGTGCCAGCAGTTTACCAGCGGGAGGGTGGAATAAGCAGTTCTTC
NA	TRBD2	TRBV9	TRBJ2-3	CASSVGTRSWTSGHTDTQYF	TGTGCCAGCAGCGTAGGTACGAGGTCGTGGACTAGCGGGCATACAGATACGCAGTATTTT
NA	NA	TRBV16	TRBJ1-1	CASSPRGVNTEAFF	TGTGCCAGCAGCCCGAGGGGGGTGAACACTGAAGCTTTCTTT
NA	TRBD2	TRBV14	TRBJ2-1	CASSLGLAGVNEQFF	TGTGCCAGCAGCCTCGGACTAGCGGGAGTGAATGAGCAGTTCTTC
NA	NA	TRBV7-9	TRBJ1-1	CASSLETGTEAFF	TGTGCCAGCAGCTTAGAAACGGGCACTGAAGCTTTCTTT
NA	NA	TRBV27	TRBJ1-2	CATGRQATSGGYTF	TGTGCCACCGGCCGCCAGGCCACTTCGGGAGGCTACACCTTC
NA	NA	TRBV27	TRBJ2-1	CASRTRYVNEQFF	TGTGCCAGCAGGACTAGATATGTCAATGAGCAGTTCTTC
NA	TRBD1	TRBV9	TRBJ2-3	CASSVDSQGADTQYF	TGTGCCAGCAGCGTAGACTCCCAGGGGGCAGATACGCAGTATTTT
once	NA	TRBV6-5	TRBJ1-5	CASRPPGGVNQPQHF	TGTGCCAGCAGACCCCCCGGGGGAGTCAATCAGCCCCAGCATTTT
NA	NA	TRBV29-1	TRBJ2-7	CSVEARAGTYEQYF	TGCAGCGTTGAAGCAAGGGCAGGGACCTACGAGCAGTACTTC
NA	TRBD1	TRBV28	TRBJ2-7	CASRTGEGEQYF	TGTGCCAGCAGGACAGGGGAAGGCGAGCAGTACTTC
once	NA	TRBV7-9	TRBJ1-1	CASSLGGGNTEAFF	TGTGCCAGCAGCTTGGGCGGGGGAAACACTGAAGCTTTCTTT
NA	NA	TRBV5-1	TRBJ2-1	CASSLAVGGTGEQFF	TGCGCCAGCAGCTTGGCCGTGGGAGGAACGGGTGAGCAGTTCTTC
NA	NA	TRBV18	TRBJ2-4	CASSPLGSKEDRYF	TGTGCCAGCTCACCACTTGGGTCAAAAGAAGATCGGTACTTC
NA	TRBD2	TRBV5-4	TRBJ2-5	CASSSSGRARETQYF	TGTGCCAGCAGCTCTAGCGGGAGGGCGAGAGAGACCCAGTACTTC
NA	NA	TRBV7-8	TRBJ2-7	CASSLTVTYEQYF	TGTGCCAGCAGCTTGACAGTCACCTACGAGCAGTACTTC
NA	NA	TRBV9	TRBJ2-3	CASSVDHTDTQYF	TGTGCCAGCAGCGTAGACCACACAGATACGCAGTATTTT
NA	TRBD1	TRBV7-9	TRBJ2-2	CASSWRTGGTGTGELFF	TGTGCCAGCAGCTGGCGGACAGGGGGCACAGGCACCGGGGAGCTGTTTTTT
NA	TRBD1	TRBV5-4	TRBJ2-5	CASSLAKGTGVETQYF	TGTGCCAGCAGCTTGGCCAAAGGGACAGGGGTGGAGACCCAGTACTTC
NA	TRBD2	TRBV18	TRBJ2-5	CASSPLASGPQETQYF	TGTGCCAGCTCACCACTGGCTAGCGGTCCACAAGAGACCCAGTACTTC
NA	NA	TRBV7-3	TRBJ2-2	CASSLTSLGTGELFF	TGTGCCAGCAGCCTTACTAGCTTAGGGACCGGGGAGCTGTTTTTT
NA	NA	TRBV18	TRBJ2-1	CASSPPGRGQGQFF	TGTGCCAGCTCACCACCGGGGCGGGGCCAGGGGCAGTTCTTC
few	NA	TRBV11-2	TRBJ1-2	CASSNQAANYGYTF	TGTGCCAGCAGCAATCAGGCGGCCAACTATGGCTACACCTTC
NA	TRBD1	TRBV4-1	TRBJ1-5	CASSQEAPDRVRRRPQHF	TGCGCCAGCAGCCAAGAGGCCCCCGACAGGGTCAGGCGGCGGCCCCAGCATTTT
NA	NA	TRBV9	TRBJ2-5	CASSVEHSQETQYF	TGTGCCAGCAGCGTAGAGCACAGCCAAGAGACCCAGTACTTC
NA	NA	TRBV19	TRBJ2-5	CASSMSRAGYQETQYF	TGTGCCAGTAGTATGAGTCGAGCGGGCTACCAAGAGACCCAGTACTTC